This paragraph reports one T cell receptor (beta chain). Its antigen is currently unknown. Researchers took lesional scalp punch biopsies and peripheral blood from people who were alopecia areata patients. The data originate from a study of CD8+ T cells in alopecia areata. Per the germline V gene, CDR1 is SGHVS and CDR2 is FQNEAQ. The CDR3 extends over 11 amino acids. V was cut by 5 bases and J by 8 bases, with 7 bases left in between. Study observations and caveats: Resident alphabeta T cells of normal skin are also sequenced in scalp samples.

In each case, RNA was isolated and then reverse transcribed into cDNA as the sequencing template. Libraries were prepared by immunoSEQ multiplex PCR; TCRdb keeps only in-frame clonotypes and omits some of them. The sample carries approximately 66,000 clones, approximately 58% recorded once. The starting material was CD8+ T cells sorted from blood, obtained at week 0. This chain uses TRBV7-8 with TRBJ1-3; D remains ambiguous. This clonotype was obtained from a human donor with alopecia areata. In DNA form, the CDR3 reads TGTGCCAGCAGCAAAGTTGACACCATATATTTT. Its translation is CASSKVDTIYF. Combining the CDR3 with reference TRBV7-8 and TRBJ1-3 gives the whole variable domain GAGVSQSPRYKVAKRGQDVALRCDPISGHVSLFWYQQALGQGPEFLTYFQNEAQLDKSGLPSDRFFAERPEGSVSTLKIQRTQQEDSAVYLCASSKVDTIYFGEGSWLTVV.